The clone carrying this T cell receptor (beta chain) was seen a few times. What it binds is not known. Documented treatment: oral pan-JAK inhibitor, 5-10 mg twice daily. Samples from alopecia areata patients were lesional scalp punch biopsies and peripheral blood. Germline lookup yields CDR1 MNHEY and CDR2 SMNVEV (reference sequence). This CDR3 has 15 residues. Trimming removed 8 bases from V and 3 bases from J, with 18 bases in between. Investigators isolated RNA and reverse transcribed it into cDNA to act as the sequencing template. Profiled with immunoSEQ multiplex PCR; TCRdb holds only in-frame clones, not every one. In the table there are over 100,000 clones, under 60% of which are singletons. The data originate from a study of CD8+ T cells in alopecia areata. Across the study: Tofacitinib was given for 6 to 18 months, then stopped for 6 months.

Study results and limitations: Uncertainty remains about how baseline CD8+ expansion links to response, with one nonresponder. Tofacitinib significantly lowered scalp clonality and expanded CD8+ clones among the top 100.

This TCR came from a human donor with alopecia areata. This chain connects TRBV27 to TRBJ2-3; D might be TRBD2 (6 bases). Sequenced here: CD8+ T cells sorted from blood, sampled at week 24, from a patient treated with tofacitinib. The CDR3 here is CASCGYPEGTDTQYF. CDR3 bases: TGTGCCAGCTGCGGATATCCGGAGGGGACAGATACGCAGTATTTT.